This entry is about one T cell receptor (beta chain). Trimming took 1 base from V and 3 from J, leaving 13 bases between them. The CDR3 has 15 amino acids. CDR1 SGHTA and CDR2 FQGTGA come from the germline V gene. For repertoire sequencing, the TCR beta CDR3 regions were amplified from RNA transcripts. A first-round RT-PCR used HTBI primers, followed by a second-round multiplex PCR. TCRdb ran MiXCR on the multiplex PCR reads and lists one entry per CDR3 protein. The table lists roughly 700,000 distinct CDR3 sequences, roughly 41% of them singletons, with approximately 43% in the top ten. Patients were left out if they had other autoimmune diseases, uncontrolled infections, pregnancy or lactation. This specimen belongs to a study of Graves' ophthalmopathy and Graves' hyperthyroidism.

This clonotype was sampled from an adult man with Graves' ophthalmopathy. The V gene is TRBV7-3, the J gene TRBJ2-7; D unclear. The sequenced material came from peripheral blood. In nucleotides, the CDR3 is TGTGCCAGCAGCTTAAAACACGGCAAGATCTACGAGCAGTACTTC. Amino acids: CASSLKHGKIYEQYF.